These T cell receptor beta chains were read from a single sample in a study of beta chain features in type 1 diabetes. Method: immunoSEQ multiplex PCR; TCRdb's copy keeps in-frame clones and lacks some. The repertoire holds 600,000 to 700,000 clones, with 9.5% to 15% as singletons. The sample comprised naive CD4+ T cells from blood. The source is a man under 40 with type 1 diabetes. CDR3s include the opening cysteine and the closing phenylalanine or tryptophan. The D gene is left open where the match is weak. Clone size is given for some rows only: seen once, a few or many times, or a class if the clone is expanded.

abundance: NA; d_gene: NA; j_gene: TRBJ1-2; v_gene: TRBV2; CDR3nt: TGTGCCAGCGGGGGTACAGGGTACGGCTACACCTTC; CDR3aa: CASGGTGYGYTF
abundance: NA; d_gene: NA; j_gene: TRBJ1-6; v_gene: TRBV14; CDR3nt: TGTGCCAGCAGCCAAGGCCCCAGCTCCTATAATTCACCCCTCCACTTT; CDR3aa: CASSQGPSSYNSPLHF
abundance: few; d_gene: TRBD2; j_gene: TRBJ2-1; v_gene: TRBV29-1; CDR3nt: TGCAGCGTTGAGAGGCTTTGGCTAGCGGGGGGAGATGAGCAGTTCTTC; CDR3aa: CSVERLWLAGGDEQFF
abundance: few; d_gene: TRBD2; j_gene: TRBJ2-7; v_gene: TRBV6-5; CDR3nt: TGTGCCAGCAGTTACGACTTCAGCGGGACCTACGAGCAGTACTTC; CDR3aa: CASSYDFSGTYEQYF
abundance: few; d_gene: NA; j_gene: TRBJ2-3; v_gene: TRBV7-3; CDR3nt: TGTGCCAGCAGACCTATCCTCGGAGGGCCTCAGTTGGCAGATACGCAGTATTTT; CDR3aa: CASRPILGGPQLADTQYF
abundance: NA; d_gene: NA; j_gene: TRBJ2-7; v_gene: TRBV5-1; CDR3nt: TGCGCCAGCAGCTTCCGAGCCTCAGAGGGCTCCTACGAGCAGTACTTC; CDR3aa: CASSFRASEGSYEQYF
abundance: few; d_gene: NA; j_gene: TRBJ1-1; v_gene: TRBV11-1; CDR3nt: TGTGCCAGCAGCGGATGGGACACTGAAGCTTTCTTT; CDR3aa: CASSGWDTEAFF
abundance: NA; d_gene: TRBD1; j_gene: TRBJ2-5; v_gene: TRBV27; CDR3nt: TGTGCCAGCAGCGGACAGGGGGTTCGGGAGACCCAGTACTTC; CDR3aa: CASSGQGVRETQYF
abundance: few; d_gene: NA; j_gene: TRBJ1-6; v_gene: TRBV5-1; CDR3nt: TGCGCCAGCAGCGGGATGAATTCACCCCTCCACTTT; CDR3aa: CASSGMNSPLHF
abundance: few; d_gene: NA; j_gene: TRBJ2-1; v_gene: TRBV18; CDR3nt: TGTGCCAGCTCACCACCGGAACAGTACAATGAGCAGTTCTTC; CDR3aa: CASSPPEQYNEQFF
abundance: NA; d_gene: NA; j_gene: TRBJ2-5; v_gene: TRBV7-9; CDR3nt: TGTGCCACACATAACCAAGAGACCCAGTACTTC; CDR3aa: CATHNQETQYF
abundance: NA; d_gene: NA; j_gene: TRBJ1-4; v_gene: TRBV25-1; CDR3nt: TGTGCCAGCAGTGATCTTGACAGGACCAGGAATGAAAAACTGTTTTTT; CDR3aa: CASSDLDRTRNEKLFF
abundance: NA; d_gene: NA; j_gene: TRBJ2-3; v_gene: TRBV30; CDR3nt: TGTGCCTGGAGTGTTGGCGTAGATACGCAGTATTTT; CDR3aa: CAWSVGVDTQYF
abundance: few; d_gene: NA; j_gene: TRBJ1-3; v_gene: TRBV5-6; CDR3nt: TGTGCCAGCAGCCTCATCCGGGACCCAAACACCATATATTTT; CDR3aa: CASSLIRDPNTIYF
abundance: few; d_gene: NA; j_gene: TRBJ1-1; v_gene: TRBV18; CDR3nt: TGTGCCAGCTCACCGGTGCAGAACACTGAAGCTTTCTTT; CDR3aa: CASSPVQNTEAFF
abundance: NA; d_gene: TRBD1; j_gene: TRBJ1-1; v_gene: TRBV4-3; CDR3nt: TGCGCCAGCAGCCAGGGACAGGGTAGGACTGAAGCTTTCTTT; CDR3aa: CASSQGQGRTEAFF
abundance: few; d_gene: NA; j_gene: TRBJ1-1; v_gene: TRBV7-3; CDR3nt: TGTGCCAGCAGCAAATCCGGGAGGAACACTGAAGCTTTCTTT; CDR3aa: CASSKSGRNTEAFF
abundance: NA; d_gene: NA; j_gene: TRBJ1-2; v_gene: TRBV27; CDR3nt: TGTGCCAGCAGTTCTACAGGGTTGCCTGGCTACACCTTC; CDR3aa: CASSSTGLPGYTF
abundance: NA; d_gene: NA; j_gene: TRBJ2-3; v_gene: TRBV10-1; CDR3nt: TGCGCCAGCAGTGAGTCTATACTGCCGGATACGCAGTATTTT; CDR3aa: CASSESILPDTQYF
abundance: few; d_gene: NA; j_gene: TRBJ2-3; v_gene: TRBV14; CDR3nt: TGTGCCAGCAGCCAGGGGCGGGACACAGATACGCAGTATTTT; CDR3aa: CASSQGRDTDTQYF
abundance: few; d_gene: TRBD2; j_gene: TRBJ2-1; v_gene: TRBV2; CDR3nt: TGTGCCAGCAGTGAACAGGGACTAGCGGTCTACAATGAGCAGTTCTTC; CDR3aa: CASSEQGLAVYNEQFF
abundance: NA; d_gene: TRBD2; j_gene: TRBJ2-3; v_gene: TRBV11-3; CDR3nt: TGTGCCAGCAGCGCCGCGGCGGGAGGAACAGATACGCAGTATTTT; CDR3aa: CASSAAAGGTDTQYF
abundance: NA; d_gene: TRBD1; j_gene: TRBJ1-2; v_gene: TRBV9; CDR3nt: TGTGCCAGCAGCCCCCAGGGGGGCGCAGATGGCTACACCTTC; CDR3aa: CASSPQGGADGYTF
abundance: NA; d_gene: NA; j_gene: TRBJ2-1; v_gene: TRBV6-6; CDR3nt: TGTGCCAGCAGCCGTCTGGGGGGGGCAGCACACAATGAGCAGTTCTTC; CDR3aa: CASSRLGGAAHNEQFF
abundance: once; d_gene: NA; j_gene: TRBJ1-2; v_gene: TRBV28; CDR3nt: TGTGCCAGCAGTTTACGACTCGGCAGGACTAACTATGGCTACACCTTC; CDR3aa: CASSLRLGRTNYGYTF
abundance: NA; d_gene: NA; j_gene: TRBJ2-2; v_gene: TRBV9; CDR3nt: TGTGCCAGCAGCGTAGGAGTCGGTGGGGATAACGGGGAGCTGTTTTTT; CDR3aa: CASSVGVGGDNGELFF
abundance: few; d_gene: TRBD2; j_gene: TRBJ2-3; v_gene: TRBV4-3; CDR3nt: TGCGCCAGCAGACTCGGGACTAGCGGCACAGATACGCAGTATTTT; CDR3aa: CASRLGTSGTDTQYF
abundance: NA; d_gene: NA; j_gene: TRBJ1-5; v_gene: TRBV19; CDR3nt: TGTGCCAGTAGTATCGCAGGAGGGAGAAACAATCAGCCCCAGCATTTT; CDR3aa: CASSIAGGRNNQPQHF
abundance: few; d_gene: NA; j_gene: TRBJ2-1; v_gene: TRBV2; CDR3nt: TGTGCCAGCAAAGGCAATGAGCAGTTCTTC; CDR3aa: CASKGNEQFF
abundance: NA; d_gene: NA; j_gene: TRBJ2-7; v_gene: TRBV7-2; CDR3nt: TGTGCCAGCAGCCTCGGGACTGTCCCCTACGAGCAGTACTTC; CDR3aa: CASSLGTVPYEQYF
abundance: few; d_gene: NA; j_gene: TRBJ1-6; v_gene: TRBV9; CDR3nt: TGTGCCAGCAGCGTAGCCCTCGGACGGGACAATTCACCCCTCCACTTT; CDR3aa: CASSVALGRDNSPLHF
abundance: NA; d_gene: TRBD2; j_gene: TRBJ2-3; v_gene: TRBV15; CDR3nt: TGTGCCACCAGCCGGACTAGCGGGGGCACAGATACGCAGTATTTT; CDR3aa: CATSRTSGGTDTQYF
abundance: NA; d_gene: NA; j_gene: TRBJ2-3; v_gene: TRBV7-9; CDR3nt: TGTGCCAGCAGCTTTGGACTTTTAAACACAGATACGCAGTATTTT; CDR3aa: CASSFGLLNTDTQYF
abundance: NA; d_gene: TRBD1; j_gene: TRBJ1-5; v_gene: TRBV4-1; CDR3nt: TGCGCCAGCAGCCAAGACCGGGGGACAGGGACCGTATCGGCCCAGCATTTT; CDR3aa: CASSQDRGTGTVSAQHF
abundance: few; d_gene: TRBD1; j_gene: TRBJ2-7; v_gene: TRBV6-5; CDR3nt: TGTGCCAGCAGTTTAGCTCCGGGACAGAGCGAGCAGTACTTC; CDR3aa: CASSLAPGQSEQYF
abundance: few; d_gene: NA; j_gene: TRBJ2-2; v_gene: TRBV7-9; CDR3nt: TGTGCCAGCAGCCCTTCCCTCGGACTGCTGTACACCGGGGAGCTGTTTTTT; CDR3aa: CASSPSLGLLYTGELFF
abundance: NA; d_gene: NA; j_gene: TRBJ1-5; v_gene: TRBV9; CDR3nt: TGTGCCAGCAGCGTAAGCCCGTCCAGCAATCAGCCCCAGCATTTT; CDR3aa: CASSVSPSSNQPQHF
abundance: few; d_gene: TRBD2; j_gene: TRBJ2-5; v_gene: TRBV7-3; CDR3nt: TGTGCCAGCAGCCCGCTAGCGGGGGGGCCTTTAGAGACCCAGTACTTC; CDR3aa: CASSPLAGGPLETQYF
abundance: few; d_gene: NA; j_gene: TRBJ1-3; v_gene: TRBV5-6; CDR3nt: TGTGCCAGCAGTTCTGGAAACACCATATATTTT; CDR3aa: CASSSGNTIYF
abundance: few; d_gene: NA; j_gene: TRBJ2-2; v_gene: TRBV5-1; CDR3nt: TGCGCCAGCAGCCTTCTGGAGAAGGACACCGGGGAGCTGTTTTTT; CDR3aa: CASSLLEKDTGELFF
abundance: once; d_gene: NA; j_gene: TRBJ2-7; v_gene: TRBV5-1; CDR3nt: TGCGCCAGCAGCTTGGCAGGCCAGGGAGCCCACGAGCAGTACTTC; CDR3aa: CASSLAGQGAHEQYF
abundance: few; d_gene: NA; j_gene: TRBJ2-5; v_gene: TRBV10-3; CDR3nt: TGTGCCATCAGTGATGGTCGGGATTGGGAGACCCAGTACTTC; CDR3aa: CAISDGRDWETQYF
abundance: once; d_gene: NA; j_gene: TRBJ2-7; v_gene: TRBV2; CDR3nt: TGTGCCAGCACCCGTACGGAGACAGCCTACGAGCAGTACTTC; CDR3aa: CASTRTETAYEQYF
abundance: NA; d_gene: NA; j_gene: TRBJ2-3; v_gene: TRBV9; CDR3nt: TGTGCCAGCAGCGGACCCCTTGAGGACACAGATACGCAGTATTTT; CDR3aa: CASSGPLEDTDTQYF
abundance: NA; d_gene: TRBD2; j_gene: TRBJ2-7; v_gene: TRBV6-1; CDR3nt: TGTGCCAGTCTAGAGCGGGGGGCCACCTACGAGCAGTACTTC; CDR3aa: CASLERGATYEQYF
abundance: NA; d_gene: TRBD1; j_gene: TRBJ2-7; v_gene: TRBV5-1; CDR3nt: TGCGCCAGCAGCCCCGAGGGGGCAGGGGTAGGCGAGCAGTACTTC; CDR3aa: CASSPEGAGVGEQYF
abundance: NA; d_gene: TRBD1; j_gene: TRBJ1-4; v_gene: TRBV2; CDR3nt: TGTGCCAGCAGTGAAGGGACAGGGGAGGAAAAACTGTTTTTT; CDR3aa: CASSEGTGEEKLFF
abundance: few; d_gene: NA; j_gene: TRBJ2-5; v_gene: TRBV7-2; CDR3nt: TGTGCCAGCAGCCGATCCGAGGCAAGCTGGGAGACCCAGTACTTC; CDR3aa: CASSRSEASWETQYF
abundance: few; d_gene: NA; j_gene: TRBJ2-5; v_gene: TRBV20-1; CDR3nt: TGCAGTGCTAGACAACAAGAGACCCAGTACTTC; CDR3aa: CSARQQETQYF
abundance: few; d_gene: NA; j_gene: TRBJ2-7; v_gene: TRBV19; CDR3nt: TGTGCCAGTGGGGACCGGGGCCACTACGAGCAGTACTTC; CDR3aa: CASGDRGHYEQYF
abundance: NA; d_gene: TRBD1; j_gene: TRBJ1-5; v_gene: TRBV19; CDR3nt: TGTGCCAGTAGTATAGTAGGGGACAGGAATCAGCCCCAGCATTTT; CDR3aa: CASSIVGDRNQPQHF
abundance: NA; d_gene: NA; j_gene: TRBJ1-4; v_gene: TRBV4-1; CDR3nt: TGCGCCAGCAGCCAAACAGGAACAACTAATGAAAAACTGTTTTTT; CDR3aa: CASSQTGTTNEKLFF
abundance: few; d_gene: TRBD1; j_gene: TRBJ2-2; v_gene: TRBV7-7; CDR3nt: TGTGCTAGCAGCCCTACAATTTGGACAGGGAAGTCCGGGGAGCTGTTTTTT; CDR3aa: CASSPTIWTGKSGELFF